This record covers a single TCR beta chain. Clones were read by immunoSEQ multiplex PCR, and TCRdb kept only the in-frame ones, dropping some. Among roughly 160,000 clones listed, over 75% were seen once. V lost 2 bases, J lost 0 bases, and 9 bases lay in between. There are 15 residues in the CDR3. Germline V CDR1 and CDR2: MNHEY, SMNVEV (reference sequence). The sample originates from a study of blood T cell repertoires in COVID-19. Across the study: Sources were T cells, B-cell-depleted T cells, or PBMCs; the material itself was cDNA or gDNA.

The sample comprised PBMCs or T cells enriched from blood (not recorded which). This rearrangement joins TRBV27 to TRBJ2-3, with D perhaps TRBD2 (6 bases). The clonotype originates from a woman aged 45-65 years who had recovered from COVID-19. CDR3: CASSLKRGSTDTQYF. In nucleotides, the CDR3 is TGTGCCAGCAGTTTAAAACGGGGGAGCACAGATACGCAGTATTTT.